Below, 4 T cell receptor beta chains from the same sample are listed, as sequenced in a study of T cell responses to AZD1222 COVID-19 vaccine. Some clones are missing from TCRdb's copy, which holds only in-frame ones; the method was immunoSEQ multiplex PCR. The repertoire consists of some 130,000 clones, with approximately 83% occurring once and the leading ten covering approximately 1.5%. The sequences come from peripheral blood, collected on day 0 of AZD1222 vaccination. The receptors come from an adult in good health.

The chain recombines TRBV27 with TRBJ2-7; D gene unclear. Germline V gives CDR1 MNHEY, CDR2 SMNVEV (reference sequence). Deletions cut 4 bases from V and 0 bases from J, with 4 bases between. The CDR3 contains 12 residues. CDR3 nucleotides: TGTGCCAGCAGTTCTAGCTCCTACGAGCAGTACTTC. Amino acids: CASSSSSYEQYF.

This sequence joins TRBV6-6 and TRBJ1-1, with D perhaps TRBD1 (5 bases). Germline CDR1 reads MNHNY; CDR2 reads SVGAGI (reference sequence). The CDR3 length is 14 residues. V was trimmed by 6 bases and J by 0 bases, leaving 11 bases between them. For the CDR3, the DNA is TGTGCCAGCAGCCAAGGACACCTGAACACTGAAGCTTTCTTT. As protein: CASSQGHLNTEAFF.

V usage is TRBV29-1 and J usage is TRBJ1-2; D is ambiguous. The V and J ends lost 4 bases and 1 base respectively, with 10 bases between them. The CDR3 covers 13 residues. The germline V gene has CDR1 SQVTM and CDR2 ANQGSEA. The CDR3 region has the DNA TGCAGCGTTGTAGAAACAAGTAACTATGGCTACACCTTC. Amino acids: CSVVETSNYGYTF.

CDR3 amino acids: CASSLWGRGLSYEQYF. The CDR3 region has the DNA TGTGCCAGCAGCTTATGGGGCAGGGGCCTATCCTACGAGCAGTACTTC. The chain joins TRBV7-3 to TRBJ2-7; a possible D gene is TRBD1 (6 bases). The CDR3 runs to 16 residues. Per germline, CDR1 SGHTA and CDR2 FQGTGA. V was pared by 2 bases and J by 1 base, with 15 bases between.